These 10 T cell receptor beta chains were sequenced from one sample in a study of blood T cells in healthy people across ages. Sample-barcoded 5' priming and a J-beta primer mix drove a second PCR of 7 to 11 cycles. TCRdb recomputed calls from the 5' RACE reads with MiXCR, one row per CDR3 protein. The sample contains hundreds of thousands of distinct CDR3 sequences, under 65% of which appear only once. The source material was blood. All receptors derive from a woman older than 75 in good health.

The V call is TRBV7-3, the J call TRBJ2-3; D could derive from TRBD1 or TRBD2 (5 bases each). The V end was cut by 0 bases, the J end by 0 bases, with 7 bases between. Germline CDR1 is SGHTA and CDR2 is FQGTGA. This CDR3 comprises 15 residues. The CDR3 DNA follows: TGTGCCAGCAGCTTAACCGGGGCTAGCACAGATACGCAGTATTTT. This gives the protein CASSLTGASTDTQYF.

This clonotype has ten or more counts. The genes are TRBV9 and TRBJ2-1, with D possibly TRBD2 on 5 matching bases. Germline V gene lookup returns CDR1 SGDLS and CDR2 YYNGEE. V was pared by 4 bases and J by 11 bases, with 16 bases between. This CDR3 spans 13 amino acids. CDR3 amino acids: CASSQQGSSQQFF. As DNA, the CDR3 is TGTGCCAGCAGCCAACAAGGTTCTAGCCAGCAGTTCTTC.

The rearrangement uses TRBV3-1 and TRBJ1-1; 11 bases are shared with TRBD1. J was trimmed by 3 bases and V by 3 bases; bases with no gene match: 9. Germline V CDR1 and CDR2: LGHDT, YNNKEL (reference sequence). The CDR3 contains 17 residues. The CDR3 region has the DNA TGTGCCAGCAGCCAGGGAGGACAGGGGGCTTTGGACACTGAAGCTTTCTTT. Protein product: CASSQGGQGALDTEAFF.

V and J are TRBV9 and TRBJ2-2, with TRBD2 as a possible D gene (5 bases). The CDR3 has 14 residues. The V gene lost 3 bases and the J gene lost 3 bases, with 9 bases spanning the gap. Germline CDR1 and CDR2: SGDLS and YYNGEE. CDR3 region: CASSARDYTGELFF. The DNA of the CDR3 is TGTGCCAGCAGCGCACGGGATTACACCGGGGAGCTGTTTTTT.

Here the CDR3 reads CRETGTANTGELFF. The CDR3 DNA sequence: TGCAGGGAAACCGGGACAGCGAACACCGGGGAGCTGTTTTTT. The rearrangement joins TRBV29-1 to TRBJ2-2; 7 bases match TRBD1. This CDR3 comprises 14 residues. Germline loops: CDR1 SQVTM, CDR2 ANQGSEA.

The rearrangement links TRBV6-2 or TRBV6-3 to TRBJ1-2; maybe TRBD1 (6 bases). In germline, CDR1 is MNHEY, CDR2 SVGEGT. V shed 7 bases and J shed 11 bases, with 17 bases lying between them. CDR3 size: 12 residues. The CDR3 DNA sequence: TGTGCCAGCAAGGGAGACAGGCCTCTTTACACCTTC. It codes for CASKGDRPLYTF.

This clonotype has a count of ten or more. This chain joins TRBV5-1 and TRBJ1-1, with 7 bases matching TRBD1. With 3 bases clipped from V and 1 base from J, the junction kept 3 bases outside the gene matches. This CDR3 has 14 amino acids. CDR1 and CDR2 (germline): SGHRS, YFSETQ. CDR3 region: CASSSQGGNTEAFF. The CDR3 DNA follows: TGCGCCAGCAGCTCCCAGGGGGGGAACACTGAAGCTTTCTTT.

J is TRBJ1-1 and V is TRBV27; 10 nucleotides match TRBD1. V shed 6 bases, J shed 0 bases, and the junction held 7 bases outside the gene matches. Per the germline V gene, CDR1 is MNHEY and CDR2 is SMNVEV (reference sequence). The CDR3 length is 16 residues. The CDR3 DNA reads as TGTGCCAGCAGAGTGACAGGGGGCGGACTGAACACTGAAGCTTTCTTT. This encodes CASRVTGGGLNTEAFF.

This rearrangement joins TRBV14 to TRBJ2-5; D is perhaps TRBD1 or TRBD2 (5 bases each). Germline CDR1 SGHDN, CDR2 FVKESK. The CDR3 consists of 13 residues. Deletions cut 7 bases from V and 5 bases from J, with 14 bases between. The CDR3 sequence is CASKGTSWETQYF. The CDR3 bases are TGTGCCAGCAAGGGGACCTCTTGGGAGACCCAGTACTTC.

The chain combines TRBV12-3 or TRBV12-4 with TRBJ1-1, with TRBD1 matching over 7 bases. CDR3 size: 15 residues. The V and J ends lost 7 bases and 1 base, in that order; junction bases with no gene match: 9. Here the CDR3 reads CASNSPGTANTEAFF. The CDR3 nucleotides are TGTGCCAGCAATTCCCCCGGGACAGCGAACACTGAAGCTTTCTTT.